Listed below are T cell receptor beta chains from one sample, sequenced in a study of cytomegalovirus exposure and HLA in healthy donors. Profiling relied on immunoSEQ multiplex PCR, and the TCRdb table lists in-frame clones only, not all of them. The sample holds 150,000 to 200,000 clones, about 81% seen once. Sequencing was performed on PBMCs. These TCRs come from a young woman in good health and CMV-seropositive. Both conserved end residues are part of each CDR3. The order of the fields is CDR3 protein, CDR3 DNA, clone size, J gene, V gene, D gene. A D gene is named only where the DNA matches it firmly. Only some rows state a clone size, as once, few, many or a class for expanded clones.

CASSSTDQGVTYEQYF,TGTGCCAGCAGCTCTACGGATCAGGGGGTCACCTACGAGCAGTACTTC,NA,TRBJ2-7,TRBV6-6,TRBD1
CASSGPSFRQGATEAFF,TGTGCCAGCAGTGGGCCTTCCTTTAGACAGGGGGCTACTGAAGCTTTCTTT,NA,TRBJ1-1,TRBV6-1,TRBD1
CASSYDRQGDTQYF,TGCGCCAGCAGCTACGACAGACAAGGGGATACGCAGTATTTT,NA,TRBJ2-3,TRBV5-1,NA
CASSGTVTSSGANVLTF,TGTGCCAGCAGTGGGACAGTTACGAGCTCTGGGGCCAACGTCCTGACTTTC,NA,TRBJ2-6,TRBV6-1,NA
CASSWTGAEAFF,TGTGCCAGCAGCTGGACAGGGGCTGAAGCTTTCTTT,NA,TRBJ1-1,TRBV7-9,TRBD1
CASSNPPGNTIYF,TGTGCCAGCAGTAACCCTCCAGGGAACACCATATATTTT,NA,TRBJ1-3,TRBV9,NA
CASKDRVNTEAFF,TGTGCCAGCAAGGACAGGGTAAACACTGAAGCTTTCTTT,few,TRBJ1-1,TRBV6-6,TRBD1
CASSPWDRGLYEQYF,TGTGCCAGCAGTCCCTGGGACAGGGGGCTTTACGAGCAGTACTTC,NA,TRBJ2-7,TRBV6-1,TRBD1
CASRLRASGLYGYTF,TGTGCCAGCAGACTCCGGGCCTCAGGGCTTTATGGCTACACCTTC,NA,TRBJ1-2,TRBV2,NA
CASSARGDNEQYF,TGTGCCAGCAGCGCGCGGGGGGACAACGAGCAGTACTTC,few,TRBJ2-7,TRBV9,TRBD2
CASSSGQFYEQYF,TGTGCCAGTAGCTCAGGACAGTTCTACGAGCAGTACTTC,NA,TRBJ2-7,TRBV19,NA
CAIRHTAGTIYF,TGTGCCATCAGACATACAGCGGGCACCATATATTTT,NA,TRBJ1-3,TRBV10-3,NA
CASSLRQGRAEAFF,TGTGCCAGCAGTTTAAGACAGGGTCGGGCTGAAGCTTTCTTT,few,TRBJ1-1,TRBV27,TRBD1
CASSGARERTNTGELFF,TGTGCCAGCAGCGGGGCTCGGGAGCGGACGAACACCGGGGAGCTGTTTTTT,few,TRBJ2-2,TRBV9,NA
CASSLQGANYGYTF,TGTGCCAGCAGCTTACAGGGGGCTAACTATGGCTACACCTTC,NA,TRBJ1-2,TRBV7-9,TRBD1
CASSFYQGSYNEQFF,TGTGCCAGCAGCTTTTATCAGGGCTCCTACAATGAGCAGTTCTTC,NA,TRBJ2-1,TRBV5-6,NA
CASSISRITYGYTF,TGTGCCAGTAGTATAAGCAGGATTACCTATGGCTACACCTTC,NA,TRBJ1-2,TRBV19,NA
CAWSVGAGNQPQHF,TGTGCCTGGAGTGTGGGGGCGGGCAATCAGCCCCAGCATTTT,NA,TRBJ1-5,TRBV30,NA
CASSSSGQGDYGYTF,TGTGCCAGCAGCTCGTCGGGGCAGGGGGACTATGGCTACACCTTC,large,TRBJ1-2,TRBV7-8,TRBD1
CASSQGQGANEQFF,TGTGCCAGCAGCCAGGGACAGGGGGCTAACGAGCAGTTCTTC,NA,TRBJ2-1,TRBV7-8,TRBD1
CASSEGLTEAFF,TGTGCCAGCAGTGAAGGACTCACTGAAGCTTTCTTT,NA,TRBJ1-1,TRBV6-1,NA
CASSFGHNTEAFF,TGTGCCAGCAGCTTTGGCCACAACACTGAAGCTTTCTTT,NA,TRBJ1-1,TRBV7-3,NA
CAWNTGAYGYTF,TGTGCCTGGAATACAGGGGCTTATGGCTACACCTTC,NA,TRBJ1-2,TRBV30,TRBD1
CASSLGRADTQYF,TGTGCCAGCAGCTTGGGGAGGGCAGATACGCAGTATTTT,NA,TRBJ2-3,TRBV5-6,NA
CASVRDRLNGELFF,TGTGCCAGCGTGAGGGACAGGTTAAACGGGGAGCTGTTTTTT,NA,TRBJ2-2,TRBV6-1,TRBD1
CASSLSGLALLNEQFF,TGTGCCAGCAGTTTATCGGGACTAGCCTTACTGAATGAGCAGTTCTTC,NA,TRBJ2-1,TRBV27,TRBD2
CASSQVDERVNTEAFF,TGTGCCAGCAGCCAAGTAGATGAGAGAGTAAACACTGAAGCTTTCTTT,NA,TRBJ1-1,TRBV4-2,NA
CASSLSLAGAISGANVLTF,TGTGCCAGCAGCTTAAGTCTAGCGGGGGCCATATCTGGGGCCAACGTCCTGACTTTC,NA,TRBJ2-6,TRBV7-2,TRBD2
CASSLGSGGGVYNSPLHF,TGCGCCAGCAGCTTGGGTTCTGGCGGGGGAGTCTACAATTCACCCCTCCACTTT,NA,TRBJ1-6,TRBV5-1,NA
CASSVGVNSPLHF,TGTGCCAGCAGTGTGGGAGTGAATTCACCCCTCCACTTT,once,TRBJ1-6,TRBV2,NA
CASGRDSEKLFF,TGTGCCAGCGGACGGGACAGTGAAAAACTGTTTTTT,NA,TRBJ1-4,TRBV6-5,TRBD1
CASSLTGMPQHF,TGTGCCAGCAGTTTAACGGGGATGCCCCAGCATTTT,NA,TRBJ1-5,TRBV28,NA
CASSQGAPSYTGELFF,TGCGCCAGCAGCCAAGGGGCACCTTCCTACACCGGGGAGCTGTTTTTT,NA,TRBJ2-2,TRBV4-1,NA
CASSPGQENSPLHF,TGTGCCAGCAGCCCGGGACAGGAAAATTCACCCCTCCACTTT,few,TRBJ1-6,TRBV7-9,TRBD1
CAIGHTSASYNEQFF,TGTGCCATCGGGCATACTTCTGCTTCCTACAATGAGCAGTTCTTC,NA,TRBJ2-1,TRBV10-3,NA
CASGFQTEVDTEAFF,TGTGCTAGTGGTTTTCAGACAGAGGTTGACACTGAAGCTTTCTTT,NA,TRBJ1-1,TRBV12-5,NA
CASSEPQGYEQFF,TGTGCCAGCAGTGAACCGCAGGGGTATGAGCAGTTCTTC,NA,TRBJ2-1,TRBV6-1,NA
CASSALGDTQYF,TGTGCCAGCAGCGCACTCGGGGATACGCAGTATTTT,NA,TRBJ2-3,TRBV9,NA
CASSPTVIGDTEAFF,TGCGCCAGCAGCCCGACAGTAATTGGGGACACTGAAGCTTTCTTT,NA,TRBJ1-1,TRBV5-1,NA
CASSVLTVYEQYF,TGTGCCAGCAGCGTACTGACAGTCTACGAGCAGTACTTC,NA,TRBJ2-7,TRBV5-6,NA
CASGSPGGRAKNIQYF,TGTGCTAGTGGATCCCCGGGGGGGCGAGCCAAAAACATTCAGTACTTC,NA,TRBJ2-4,TRBV12-5,TRBD2